The clone carrying this T cell receptor (beta chain) is medium-sized (0.01 to 0.1%) within its sample. The data are from a study of graft-versus-host responses after intestinal transplantation. Study-wide context: Multivisceral, liver-intestinal, or isolated intestinal grafts went to recipients. Anti-thymocyte globulin induction, then tacrolimus and steroids for around three years, went to all recipients.

Per germline, CDR1 KGHSH and CDR2 LQKENI. The CDR3 runs 16 residues. V lost 6 bases, J lost 3 bases, and 13 bases stayed unmatched. Co-plated with 200,000 CFSE-labeled responder cells were 200,000 irradiated, violet-dye-labeled stimulator cells. Points from the study as a whole: Allografts of one patient group, those with graft-donor T cell macrochimerism, had high graft-versus-host to host-versus-graft clonal ratios. The authors found GvH clones in recipient marrow, some appearing first in ileum or blood.

Data came from immunoSEQ multiplex PCR; TCRdb stores just in-frame clones and leaves some out. The sample contains about 21,000 clones, approximately 40% of which appear only once. The chain carries TRBV18 and TRBJ2-7; 8 nucleotides match TRBD1. The TCR was taken from a human patient who received an intestinal transplant. The material sequenced was alloreactive CD8+ T cells from a mixed lymphocyte reaction culture, taken before intestinal transplant. Subset here: CFSE-low proliferating T cells sorted from roughly six-day pre-transplant mixed lymphocyte reaction (GvH or HvG direction). The CDR3 DNA follows: TGTGCCAGCTCGCCTGACAGGGGCATAACAAACTACGAGCAGTACTTC. Protein: CASSPDRGITNYEQYF.